The rows below give T cell receptor beta chains drawn from one sample of a study. TCRdb processed the 5' RACE reads anew with MiXCR; each CDR3 protein has one entry. The table lists approximately 10,000 distinct CDR3 sequences, about a quarter of them singletons, with roughly 3.4% in the top ten. The sequencing sample was made of Tregs sorted from blood. The receptor source for this set is a female donor with breast cancer. Each CDR3 is given with its conserved first and last residue. Each record gives: V gene, CDR3 length, D gene, J gene, clone size, CDR3 protein, CDR3 DNA. The D gene is left open where the match is weak. Clone sizes are given selectively: once, few, many, or a class where the clone is expanded.

>TRBV5-1|14|TRBD2|TRBJ2-1|NA
CATPTSGSYNEQCF
TGCGCCACACCGACTAGCGGGTCCTACAATGAGCAGTGCTTC
>TRBV11-2|15|NA|TRBJ2-3|many
CASSGRHGNTDTQYF
TGTGCCAGCAGCGGCCGACATGGAAACACAGATACGCAGTATTTT
>TRBV20-1|15|TRBD2|TRBJ2-4|medium-sized
CSARDSLLAGVIQYF
TGCAGTGCTAGAGATAGTCTCCTAGCGGGAGTTATTCAGTACTTC
>TRBV6-1|14|NA|TRBJ2-7|medium-sized
CASSEVGTHYEQYF
TGTGCCAGCAGTGAGGTAGGCACTCACTACGAGCAGTACTTC
>TRBV5-1|14|NA|TRBJ1-1|medium-sized
CASSSSDGGTEAFF
TGCGCCAGCAGCTCTAGTGACGGAGGAACTGAAGCTTTCTTT
>TRBV24-1|13|TRBD2|TRBJ2-1|many
CATATSGSNEQFF
TGTGCCACCGCTACTAGCGGGAGCAATGAGCAGTTCTTC
>TRBV18|14|TRBD1|TRBJ1-1|NA
CASSQGQGSTEAFF
TGTGCCAGCTCACAAGGACAGGGGAGTACTGAAGCTTTCTTC
>TRBV19|16|TRBD2|TRBJ2-7|NA
CASSIGTSGLIYEQYF
TGTGCCAGTAGTATAGGAACTAGCGGGCTGATCTACGAGCAGTACTTC
>TRBV7-9|12|NA|TRBJ1-2|medium-sized
CASSLADYGYTF
TGTGCCAGCAGCTTAGCGGACTATGGCTACACCTTC
>TRBV3-1|17|TRBD2|TRBJ2-3|NA
CASSHLTSGRPTDTQYF
TGTGCCAGCAGCCACCTAACTAGCGGGAGGCCCACAGATACGCAGTATTTT
>TRBV11-2|17|NA|TRBJ2-1|many
CASSLDFPGPTYNEQFF
TGTGCCAGCAGCTTAGACTTCCCGGGCCCAACCTACAATGAGCAGTTCTTC
>TRBV5-1|14|TRBD1|TRBJ2-7|NA
CTGEPGQGLDEQYF
TGCACCGGCGAACCGGGACAGGGGCTCGACGAGCAGTACTTC
>TRBV4-2|15|TRBD2|TRBJ2-7|medium-sized
CASARTSGNMYEQYF
TGTGCCAGCGCCAGGACTAGCGGGAACATGTACGAGCAGTACTTC
>TRBV5-1|13|NA|TRBJ2-6|large
CASSLDGANVLTF
TGCGCCAGCAGCTTGGATGGGGCCAACGTCCTGACTTTC
>TRBV28|14|NA|TRBJ1-1|medium-sized
CASSPRGGGREAFF
TGTGCCAGCAGTCCGCGAGGAGGGGGGCGTGAAGCTTTCTTT
>TRBV28|12|NA|TRBJ2-7|medium-sized
CASSGRSYEQYF
TGTGCCAGCAGCGGCCGCTCCTACGAGCAGTACTTC
>TRBV20-1|13|NA|TRBJ1-1|few
CSASPQANTEAFF
TGCAGTGCTAGTCCCCAGGCGAACACTGAAGCTTTCTTT
>TRBV24-1|16|TRBD1|TRBJ2-1|many
CATSDPYMTGFNEQFF
TGTGCCACCAGTGATCCCTACATGACAGGGTTCAATGAGCAGTTCTTC
>TRBV3-1|14|NA|TRBJ2-1|NA
CASSQVGYVQEQFF
TGTGCCAGCAGCCAAGTAGGTTATGTACAAGAGCAGTTCTTC
>TRBV6-1|15|NA|TRBJ1-1|NA
CATTWSGFPNTEAFF
TGTGCCACTACCTGGTCCGGGTTTCCGAACACTGAAGCTTTCTTT
>TRBV7-8|13|NA|TRBJ1-2|medium-sized
CASSFVGLKGYTF
TGTGCCAGCAGCTTTGTAGGGCTGAAAGGCTACACCTTC
>TRBV7-9|14|NA|TRBJ1-3|NA
CASSPGLRVNTIYF
TGTGCCAGCAGCCCGGGACTCCGGGTGAACACCATATATTTT
>TRBV6-6|15|TRBD1|TRBJ1-5|medium-sized
CASSDWTGKNQPQHF
TGTGCCAGCAGTGACTGGACAGGGAAAAACCAGCCCCAGCATTTT
>TRBV9|14|TRBD2|TRBJ2-3|many
CASSDGSGRDTQYF
TGTGCCAGCAGCGATGGAAGCGGGAGGGATACGCAGTATTTT
>TRBV6-5|12|NA|TRBJ2-7|medium-sized
CASSLLGGEQYF
TGTGCCAGCAGTCTCCTCGGGGGCGAGCAGTACTTC
>TRBV11-3|14|TRBD2|TRBJ2-1|NA
CASSLTSGRAEQFF
TGTGCCAGCAGCTTGACTAGCGGGAGAGCTGAGCAGTTCTTC
>TRBV7-6|16|NA|TRBJ2-5|few
CASSLNWAGVQETQYF
TGTGCCAGCAGCTTAAATTGGGCAGGGGTTCAAGAGACCCAGTACTTC
>TRBV4-1|16|NA|TRBJ2-1|many
CASSQDMAETYNEQFF
TGCGCCAGCAGCCAAGATATGGCAGAGACCTACAATGAGCAGTTCTTC
>TRBV29-1|16|NA|TRBJ2-6|NA
CSAQTETYSGANVLTF
TGCAGCGCCCAGACGGAGACCTACTCTGGGGCCAACGTCCTGACTTTC
>TRBV5-1|15|TRBD1|TRBJ2-6|many
CASSYTGVGANVLTF
TGCGCCAGCAGCTATACAGGGGTCGGGGCCAACGTCCTGACTTTC
>TRBV5-4|17|NA|TRBJ2-1|NA
CASSLSGTTFTYNEQFF
TGTGCCAGCAGCTTAAGCGGGACAACCTTCACCTACAATGAGCAGTTCTTC
>TRBV29-1|16|NA|TRBJ2-6|medium-sized
CSARTETNSGANVLTF
TGCAGCGCCCGGACGGAGACCAACTCTGGGGCCAACGTCCTGACTTTC
>TRBV30|13|TRBD2|TRBJ2-1|medium-sized
CAWSVLAFNEQFF
TGTGCCTGGAGTGTACTAGCGTTCAATGAGCAGTTCTTC
>TRBV9|16|TRBD2|TRBJ2-1|few
CASSTPVAGGGNEQFF
TGTGCCAGCAGCACCCCCGTAGCGGGAGGAGGAAATGAGCAGTTCTTC
>TRBV5-1|16|TRBD1|TRBJ1-2|many
CASSRRTGGMDYGYTF
TGCGCCAGCAGCCGCCGGACAGGGGGCATGGACTATGGCTACACCTTC
>TRBV6-2/TRBV6-3|16|NA|TRBJ2-1|medium-sized
CASSYVAGSSYNEQFF
TGTGCCAGCAGTTACGTTGCGGGTAGCTCCTACAATGAGCAGTTCTTC
>TRBV7-8|15|NA|TRBJ1-1|many
CASSLTAAVNTEAFF
TGTGCCAGCAGCTTAACTGCGGCGGTGAACACTGAAGCTTTCTTT
>TRBV24-1|11|NA|TRBJ2-5|NA
CATRVGKTQYF
TGTGCCACCAGGGTGGGAAAGACCCAGTACTTC
>TRBV5-1|13|NA|TRBJ2-5|NA
CASSLGYQETQYF
TGCGCCAGCAGCTTGGGGTATCAAGAGACCCAGTACTTC
>TRBV6-1|15|NA|TRBJ2-4|NA
CASSVAVPAKNIQYF
TGTGCCAGCAGTGTAGCGGTGCCAGCCAAAAACATTCAGTACTTC
>TRBV9|15|TRBD2|TRBJ2-1|few
CASSPTGLAGFEQFF
TGTGCCAGCAGTCCCACCGGACTAGCGGGTTTTGAGCAGTTCTTC
>TRBV10-3|13|NA|TRBJ1-5|few
CTISESRNQPQHF
TGTACCATCAGTGAGTCACGGAATCAGCCCCAGCATTTT
>TRBV10-3|14|TRBD2|TRBJ2-7|many
CAISALADSYEQYF
TGTGCCATCAGTGCGCTAGCGGACTCCTACGAGCAGTACTTC
>TRBV20-1|14|NA|TRBJ1-5|many
CSADPGQGNQPQHF
TGCAGTGCTGACCCCGGGCAGGGGAATCAGCCCCAGCATTTT
>TRBV4-3|14|NA|TRBJ2-6|NA
CASSRNSGANVLTF
TGCGCCAGCAGCCGAAACTCTGGGGCCAACGTCCTGACTTTC
>TRBV9|13|NA|TRBJ2-7|many
CASSPGTPLEQYF
TGTGCCAGCAGCCCCGGGACACCCCTCGAGCAGTACTTC
>TRBV4-2|17|TRBD2|TRBJ2-3|NA
CASSQEGLAGAGDTQFF
TGTGCCAGCAGCCAAGAAGGCCTAGCGGGAGCCGGAGATACGCAGTTTTTT
>TRBV2|13|TRBD1|TRBJ2-7|few
CASSQTGGHEQYF
TGTGCCAGCAGCCAGACAGGGGGCCACGAGCAGTACTTC
>TRBV19|11|NA|TRBJ2-2|many
CASRHTGELFF
TGTGCCAGTCGTCACACCGGGGAGCTGTTTTTT
>TRBV5-1|17|TRBD2|TRBJ2-3|medium-sized
CASRVAGVPSSTDTQYF
TGCGCCAGCAGGGTAGCGGGAGTTCCTTCTAGCACAGATACGCAGTATTTT
>TRBV2|15|NA|TRBJ2-2|many
CASSEGQYYTGELFF
TGTGCCAGCAGTGAAGGCCAGTACTACACCGGGGAGCTGTTTTTT
>TRBV11-2|17|TRBD2|TRBJ2-1|many
CASSLEGLAGGHNEQFF
TGTGCCAGCAGCTTAGAGGGACTAGCGGGAGGGCACAATGAGCAGTTCTTC
>TRBV7-3|13|NA|TRBJ2-1|medium-sized
CASSLYRYNEQFF
TGTGCCAGCAGCTTATACAGATACAATGAGCAGTTCTTC
>TRBV29-1|11|NA|TRBJ1-1|medium-sized
CSSGVGAEAFF
TGCAGCAGCGGGGTTGGGGCTGAAGCTTTCTTT
>TRBV27|17|NA|TRBJ1-2|NA
CASSPRGRGASNHGYTF
TGTGCCAGCAGTCCCCGAGGCCGGGGAGCTTCTAACCATGGCTACACCTTC